This TCR beta chain was sequenced for a study of neoadjuvant anti-PD-1 for oral cavity cancer. As for the study in general: Around day 43, patients without progression received a fourth nivolumab dose before surgery. Findings of the study overall: Post-nivolumab, blood T cell clonality was significantly elevated in non-responders.

Time point given: after neoadjuvant nivolumab, at surgical resection. Stage II-IVA oral cavity squamous cell carcinoma was new and untreated by systemic or radiation therapy. The CDR3 extends over 14 amino acids. Germline assignment: CDR1 MRHNA and CDR2 SNTAGT. With 3 bases removed from V and 7 bases from J, the gap between germline ends came to 12 bases. Notes on this clone: Its specificity is unknown.

TCRdb keeps only in-frame clones here, not all; method: immunoSEQ multiplex PCR. This sample has nearly 8,000 clones, with 70% found just once. The chain recombines TRBV6-4 with TRBJ2-2, with TRBD1 as a possible D gene (7 bases). Sequences were derived from PBMCs, sampled after nivolumab (anti-PD-1) treatment. The sequence came from a person aged 35-79 years with oral cavity squamous cell carcinoma. The CDR3 DNA follows: TGTGCCAGCAGTGAAACAGGGGAGGACGGGGAGCTGTTTTTT. Translating gives CASSETGEDGELFF.